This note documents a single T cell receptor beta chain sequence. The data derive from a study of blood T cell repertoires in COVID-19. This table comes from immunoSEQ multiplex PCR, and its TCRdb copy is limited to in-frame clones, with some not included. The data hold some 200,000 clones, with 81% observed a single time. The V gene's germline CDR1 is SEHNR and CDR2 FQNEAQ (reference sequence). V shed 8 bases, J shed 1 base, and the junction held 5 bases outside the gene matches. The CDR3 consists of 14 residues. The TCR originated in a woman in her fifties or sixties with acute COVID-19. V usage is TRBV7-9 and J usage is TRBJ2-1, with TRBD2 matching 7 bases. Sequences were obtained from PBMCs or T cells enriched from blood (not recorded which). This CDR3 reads CASEGRVSYNEQFF. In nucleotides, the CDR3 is TGTGCCAGCGAGGGGAGGGTTTCCTACAATGAGCAGTTCTTC.